Described below is a single T cell receptor (beta chain) sequence and its context. Its antigen is currently unknown. The data belong to a study of post-analysis software for immune sequencing data. Overall study results and limits: There were five TRBV segments more frequent in patients than controls, and TRBV5-6, TRBV5-1 and TRBV20-1 were among them.

Every TCR beta cDNA library bore unique molecular identifiers. T cells numbering about 0.95 to 11 million gave rise to around 500,000 cDNA molecules. One entry per CDR3 protein, called by TCRdb with MiXCR from the PCR reads. The top ten hold 4.6% of the sample, which has hundreds of thousands of distinct CDR3 sequences, roughly 50% seen once. The CDR3 contains 13 residues. The trim removed 4 bases at V and 10 bases at J, leaving 7 bases unmatched. The sequence was obtained from a girl between 5 and 17 years old with multiple sclerosis. Material: blood. The chain uses TRBV12-3 or TRBV12-4 and TRBJ1-2; 9 nucleotides match TRBD1. In DNA, the CDR3 is TGTGCCAGCAGTTCGACAGGGGGACATACCTACACCTTC. It encodes CASSSTGGHTYTF.